The 5 T cell receptor beta chains below come from one sample, sequenced in a study of cytomegalovirus exposure and HLA in healthy donors. The primer mix had 60 Vbeta and 13 Jbeta primers. Sequenced by immunoSEQ multiplex PCR; TCRdb stores in-frame clones only, minus some. The sample holds under 150,000 clones, about 61% seen once. Sequenced material: PBMCs. These receptors all come from a man between 18 and 29 years old in good health and CMV-seropositive.

The chain is built from TRBV5-1 and TRBJ2-7, with a tentative D call TRBD1 (6 bases). The CDR3 is made up of 14 amino acids. Germline V gene lookup returns CDR1 SGHRS and CDR2 YFSETQ. V was cut by 3 bases and J by 3 bases, with 13 bases left in between. The CDR3 DNA sequence: TGCGCCAGCAGCTCGCGGACAGCGAACTACGAGCAGTACTTC. This sequence encodes CASSSRTANYEQYF.

The chain has TRBV7-3 and TRBJ2-3; 8 nucleotides line up with TRBD2. Looked up from germline, CDR1 is SGHTA and CDR2 is FQGTGA. The CDR3 loop spans 15 amino acids. V lost 2 bases and J lost 6; bases outside the gene matches: 7. CDR3 DNA sequence: TGTGCCAGCAGCTTATACGGGGGGGAGCGGGATACGCAGTATTTT. Amino acid sequence: CASSLYGGERDTQYF.

V and J are TRBV5-6 and TRBJ2-3; 9 bases are shared with TRBD2. This CDR3 region has 15 residues. CDR1 is SGHDT and CDR2 is YYEEEE in the germline V gene. V was pared by 3 bases and J by 4 bases, with 6 bases of the junction left unmatched. The CDR3: CASSWGRGGADTQYF. The CDR3 region has the DNA TGTGCCAGCAGCTGGGGGCGGGGGGGCGCAGATACGCAGTATTTT.

J is TRBJ1-3 and V is TRBV5-1; 8 bases are a match to TRBD1. CDR1 and CDR2 from the germline V gene are SGHRS and YFSETQ. The CDR3 is made up of 16 amino acids. V dropped 4 bases and J dropped 3; count of bases not matched to a gene: 9. In DNA form, the CDR3 reads TGCGCCAGCAGCGGAACAGGGGGAAGTTATGGAAACACCATATATTTT. Amino acids: CASSGTGGSYGNTIYF.

This clone was seen a handful of times. The chain employs TRBV6-5 and TRBJ2-7; 8 bases map to TRBD1. Germline V lookup: CDR1 MNHEY, CDR2 SVGAGI. Trimming took 2 bases from V and 6 from J; bases not matched to a gene: 3. The CDR3 runs to 13 residues. CDR3 in amino acids: CASSYLGTGEQYF. In nucleotides, the CDR3 is TGTGCCAGCAGTTACCTCGGGACAGGCGAGCAGTACTTC.